This T cell receptor beta chain was observed in a study of shared clonotypes between healthy human individuals. The naive CD8 population came from CD45RO-negative cells selected for CCR7, without terminally differentiated effector memory CD45RA+ cells. The data were produced by immunoSEQ multiplex PCR, yet TCRdb's version contains in-frame clones alone and is incomplete. The sample includes more than 2 million clones, 80% to 95% of them seen just once. This clone was counted a single time. Specimen: naive CD8+ T cells from PBMCs. The clonotype was recovered from a man younger than 30 in good health. Some clones in this sample may be carry-over from other donors' samples.

The chain's CDR3 is CASGPGGGAEQYF. The CDR3 DNA sequence: TGTGCTAGTGGTCCTGGGGGGGGAGCCGAGCAGTACTTC. The chain employs TRBV12-5 and TRBJ2-7, with 7 bases fitting TRBD2. The germline V gene has CDR1 LGHNT and CDR2 FRNRAP. Trimming removed 5 bases from V and 6 bases from J; junction bases left unmatched: 7. This CDR3 is 13 amino acids long.